These T cell receptor beta chains were read from a single sample in a study of immune cell composition in non-small cell lung cancer. Generated by immunoSEQ multiplex PCR, the TCRdb table keeps only in-frame clones and is missing some. The sample gives just under 2,000 clones, over 65% of which show up once; 10% to 15% is in the top ten. The sample was non-adjacent lung tissue. The receptors originated from a human donor with non-small cell lung cancer. Both conserved end residues are part of each CDR3. Each record gives: CDR3 DNA, CDR3 protein, CDR3 length, J gene, V gene, clone size, D gene. D genes are given only for firm matches. A clone size is listed for some rows: how often the clone was seen (once, few, many), or a class if it is expanded.

CDR3 DNA: TGTGCCAGTCGACCCACAGGTGTCTCCTCTGATGGGAACAATGAGCAGTTCTTC
CDR3 protein: CASRPTGVSSDGNNEQFF
CDR3 length: 18
J gene: TRBJ2-1
V gene: TRBV19
clone size: NA
D gene: NA

CDR3 DNA: TGCGCCAGCGCAGCGGGGGGCCCCCTCGATGAGCAGTTCTTC
CDR3 protein: CASAAGGPLDEQFF
CDR3 length: 14
J gene: TRBJ2-1
V gene: TRBV5-1
clone size: NA
D gene: TRBD2

CDR3 DNA: TGTGCCAGCAGCCCCGACAGGGTGAGCACTGAAGCTTTCTTT
CDR3 protein: CASSPDRVSTEAFF
CDR3 length: 14
J gene: TRBJ1-1
V gene: TRBV11-2
clone size: NA
D gene: TRBD1

CDR3 DNA: TGTGCCACCGCGGACATGAACACCGGGGAGCTGTTTTTT
CDR3 protein: CATADMNTGELFF
CDR3 length: 13
J gene: TRBJ2-2
V gene: TRBV5-4
clone size: NA
D gene: NA

CDR3 DNA: TGTGCCGGGAGCAGGGACAGGGCCCCCCACGAGCAGTACTTC
CDR3 protein: CAGSRDRAPHEQYF
CDR3 length: 14
J gene: TRBJ2-7
V gene: TRBV28
clone size: NA
D gene: TRBD1

CDR3 DNA: TGTGCCTGGAGTGTCGGACAGCGGGAGATGGGTGAGCAGTTCTTC
CDR3 protein: CAWSVGQREMGEQFF
CDR3 length: 15
J gene: TRBJ2-1
V gene: TRBV30
clone size: few
D gene: TRBD2

CDR3 DNA: TGCGCCAGCAGCCCCGACCCGGGACTAGCCGGCGAGCAGTACTTC
CDR3 protein: CASSPDPGLAGEQYF
CDR3 length: 15
J gene: TRBJ2-7
V gene: TRBV5-1
clone size: NA
D gene: TRBD2

CDR3 DNA: TGTGCCAGCAGCCGGCCTAGCGGGATTCGCACAGATACGCAGTATTTT
CDR3 protein: CASSRPSGIRTDTQYF
CDR3 length: 16
J gene: TRBJ2-3
V gene: TRBV11-3
clone size: few
D gene: TRBD2

CDR3 DNA: TGTGCCAGCAGTTACTTGGGGGGTCAGCCCCAGCATTTT
CDR3 protein: CASSYLGGQPQHF
CDR3 length: 13
J gene: TRBJ1-5
V gene: TRBV6-5
clone size: few
D gene: NA

CDR3 DNA: TGTGCCAGCAGCTTCCTAACAGGGGGTGCTAACTATGGCTACACCTTC
CDR3 protein: CASSFLTGGANYGYTF
CDR3 length: 16
J gene: TRBJ1-2
V gene: TRBV7-9
clone size: NA
D gene: TRBD1

CDR3 DNA: TGTGCCTGCCTTGGGCAGGGGGACCACGAGCAGTACTTC
CDR3 protein: CACLGQGDHEQYF
CDR3 length: 13
J gene: TRBJ2-7
V gene: TRBV6-1
clone size: large
D gene: TRBD1

CDR3 DNA: TGTGCCAGCAGCCCCCGGTCGGATGGCTACACCTTC
CDR3 protein: CASSPRSDGYTF
CDR3 length: 12
J gene: TRBJ1-2
V gene: TRBV7-2
clone size: NA
D gene: NA

CDR3 DNA: TGCAGCGTTGAGGGGACAAGTTTTGACAATGAGCAGTTCTTC
CDR3 protein: CSVEGTSFDNEQFF
CDR3 length: 14
J gene: TRBJ2-1
V gene: TRBV29-1
clone size: NA
D gene: NA

CDR3 DNA: TGTGCCAGCACCCTGACAGGGGTGAGTGAAGCTTTCTTT
CDR3 protein: CASTLTGVSEAFF
CDR3 length: 13
J gene: TRBJ1-1
V gene: TRBV28
clone size: few
D gene: TRBD1

CDR3 DNA: TGCGCCAGCAGTGAGTCCAGACTTTACAATGAGCAGTTCTTC
CDR3 protein: CASSESRLYNEQFF
CDR3 length: 14
J gene: TRBJ2-1
V gene: TRBV10-1
clone size: NA
D gene: NA

CDR3 DNA: TGTGCCAGCTCACCGAGGACTAGCGACCTGAATGAGCAGTTCTTC
CDR3 protein: CASSPRTSDLNEQFF
CDR3 length: 15
J gene: TRBJ2-1
V gene: TRBV18
clone size: NA
D gene: TRBD2

CDR3 DNA: TGTGCCAGCAGCCAGAGTGCAGGGTCGGCAGATACGCAGTATTTT
CDR3 protein: CASSQSAGSADTQYF
CDR3 length: 15
J gene: TRBJ2-3
V gene: TRBV7-2
clone size: NA
D gene: NA

CDR3 DNA: TGTGCCAGCTCAACCCCCCCGGAGCCCCAGCATTTT
CDR3 protein: CASSTPPEPQHF
CDR3 length: 12
J gene: TRBJ1-5
V gene: TRBV18
clone size: once
D gene: NA

CDR3 DNA: TGTGCCAGCAGTTTAGCAGGGGCTGGGGTAGGAGAAAAACTGTTTTTT
CDR3 protein: CASSLAGAGVGEKLFF
CDR3 length: 16
J gene: TRBJ1-4
V gene: TRBV28
clone size: NA
D gene: NA

CDR3 DNA: TGTGCCAGCAGTGAGATCCGACAGGATTCCGGACTGTTTTTT
CDR3 protein: CASSEIRQDSGLFF
CDR3 length: 14
J gene: TRBJ1-4
V gene: TRBV6-1
clone size: NA
D gene: NA

CDR3 DNA: TGTGCCAGCAGCTTAAGGAGAGCATCCTACAATGAGCAGTTCTTC
CDR3 protein: CASSLRRASYNEQFF
CDR3 length: 15
J gene: TRBJ2-1
V gene: TRBV7-3
clone size: NA
D gene: NA

CDR3 DNA: TGTGCCAGCAGCCCCGAAGGAACTAGCGGGGGTAGCTCCTACGAGCAGTACTTC
CDR3 protein: CASSPEGTSGGSSYEQYF
CDR3 length: 18
J gene: TRBJ2-7
V gene: TRBV4-2
clone size: NA
D gene: TRBD2

CDR3 DNA: TGTGCCAGCAGCTTCTCGACAGGGACAGATACGCAGTATTTT
CDR3 protein: CASSFSTGTDTQYF
CDR3 length: 14
J gene: TRBJ2-3
V gene: TRBV7-6
clone size: NA
D gene: TRBD1

CDR3 DNA: TGTGCCAGCAGCGGGCAGGGGGCGTACGAGCAGTACTTC
CDR3 protein: CASSGQGAYEQYF
CDR3 length: 13
J gene: TRBJ2-7
V gene: TRBV9
clone size: NA
D gene: TRBD1